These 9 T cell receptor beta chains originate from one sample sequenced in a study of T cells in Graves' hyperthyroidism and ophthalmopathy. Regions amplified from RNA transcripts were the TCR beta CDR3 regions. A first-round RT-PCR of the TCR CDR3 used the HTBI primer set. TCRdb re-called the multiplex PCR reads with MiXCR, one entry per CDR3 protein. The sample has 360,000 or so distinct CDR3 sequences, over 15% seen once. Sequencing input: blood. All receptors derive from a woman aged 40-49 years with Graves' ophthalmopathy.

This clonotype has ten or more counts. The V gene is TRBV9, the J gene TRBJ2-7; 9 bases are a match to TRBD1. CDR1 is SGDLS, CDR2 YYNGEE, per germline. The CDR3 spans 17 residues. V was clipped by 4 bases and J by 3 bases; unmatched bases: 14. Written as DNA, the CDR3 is TGTGCCAGCAGCCCCCACAGGGGGCTCAGCCCCTACTACGAGCAGTACTTC. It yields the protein CASSPHRGLSPYYEQYF.

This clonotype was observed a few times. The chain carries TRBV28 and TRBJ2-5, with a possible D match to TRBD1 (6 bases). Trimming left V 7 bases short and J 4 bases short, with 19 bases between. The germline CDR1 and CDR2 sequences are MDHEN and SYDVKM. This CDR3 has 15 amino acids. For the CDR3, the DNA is TGTGCCAGCATTTCAGCCGGGACATCACTAGAGACCCAGTACTTC. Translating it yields CASISAGTSLETQYF.

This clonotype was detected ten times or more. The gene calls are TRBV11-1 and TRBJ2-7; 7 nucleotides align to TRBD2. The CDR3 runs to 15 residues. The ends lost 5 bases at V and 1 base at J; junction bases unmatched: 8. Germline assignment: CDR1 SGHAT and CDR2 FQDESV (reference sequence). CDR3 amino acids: CASSVELARSYEQYF. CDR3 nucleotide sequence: TGTGCCAGCAGCGTTGAACTAGCGAGGTCCTACGAGCAGTACTTC.

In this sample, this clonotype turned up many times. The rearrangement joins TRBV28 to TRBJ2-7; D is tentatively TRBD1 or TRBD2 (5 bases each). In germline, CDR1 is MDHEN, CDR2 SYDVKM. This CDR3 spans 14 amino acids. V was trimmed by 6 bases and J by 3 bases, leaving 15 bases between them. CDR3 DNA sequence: TGTGCCAGCAGCCAACCATGGGACCACTACGAGCAGTACTTC. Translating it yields CASSQPWDHYEQYF.

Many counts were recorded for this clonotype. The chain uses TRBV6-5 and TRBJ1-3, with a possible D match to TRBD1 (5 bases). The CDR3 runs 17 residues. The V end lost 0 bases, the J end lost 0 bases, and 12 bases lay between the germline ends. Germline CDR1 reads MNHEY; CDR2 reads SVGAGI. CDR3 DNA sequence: TGTGCCAGCAGTTACTCAGTCCCAGGGACCTCTGGAAACACCATATATTTT. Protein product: CASSYSVPGTSGNTIYF.

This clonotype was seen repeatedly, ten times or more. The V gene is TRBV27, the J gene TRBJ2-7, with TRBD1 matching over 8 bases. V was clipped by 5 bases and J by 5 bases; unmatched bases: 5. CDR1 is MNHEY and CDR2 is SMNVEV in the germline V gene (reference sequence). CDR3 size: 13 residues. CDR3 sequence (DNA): TGTGCCAGCAGTCAGACAGGGGCCCACGAGCAGTACTTC. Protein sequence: CASSQTGAHEQYF.

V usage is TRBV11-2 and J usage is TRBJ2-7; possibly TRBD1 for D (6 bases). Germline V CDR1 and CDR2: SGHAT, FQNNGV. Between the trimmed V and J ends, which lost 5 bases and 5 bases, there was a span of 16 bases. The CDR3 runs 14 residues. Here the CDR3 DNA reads TGTGCCAGCAGCGCTACAGGGAATCGGCACGAGCAGTACTTC. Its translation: CASSATGNRHEQYF. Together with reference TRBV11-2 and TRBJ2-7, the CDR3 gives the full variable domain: EAGVAQSPRYKIIEKRQSVAFWCNPISGHATLYWYQQILGQGPKLLIQFQNNGVVDDSQLPKDRFSAERLKGVDSTLKIQPAKLEDSAVYLCASSATGNRHEQYFGPGTRLTVT.

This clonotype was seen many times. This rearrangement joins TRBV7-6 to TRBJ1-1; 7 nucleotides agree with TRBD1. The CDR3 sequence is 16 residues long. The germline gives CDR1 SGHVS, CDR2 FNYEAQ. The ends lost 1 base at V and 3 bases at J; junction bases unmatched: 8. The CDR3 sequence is CASSLGPDRVDTEAFF. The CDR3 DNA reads TGTGCCAGCAGCTTAGGACCCGACAGGGTTGACACTGAAGCTTTCTTT.

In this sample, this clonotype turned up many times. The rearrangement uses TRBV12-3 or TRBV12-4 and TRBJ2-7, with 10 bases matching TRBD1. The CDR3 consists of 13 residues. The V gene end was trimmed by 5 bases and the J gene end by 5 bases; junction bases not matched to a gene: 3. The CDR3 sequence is CASSGQGGHEQYF. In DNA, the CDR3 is TGTGCCAGCAGTGGACAGGGGGGACACGAGCAGTACTTC.